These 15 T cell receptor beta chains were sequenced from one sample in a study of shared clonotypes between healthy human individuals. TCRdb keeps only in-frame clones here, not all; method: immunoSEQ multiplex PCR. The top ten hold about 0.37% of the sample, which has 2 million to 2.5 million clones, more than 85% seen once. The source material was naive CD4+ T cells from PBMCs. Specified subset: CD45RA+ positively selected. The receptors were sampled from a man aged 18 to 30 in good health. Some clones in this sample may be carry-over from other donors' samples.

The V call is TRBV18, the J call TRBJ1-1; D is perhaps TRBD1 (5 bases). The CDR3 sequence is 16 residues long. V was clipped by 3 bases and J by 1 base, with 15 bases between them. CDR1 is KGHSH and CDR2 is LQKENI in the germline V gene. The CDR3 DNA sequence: TGTGCCAGCTCACCCGGGGTGGAACAGGCGAACACTGAAGCTTTCTTT. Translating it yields CASSPGVEQANTEAFF.

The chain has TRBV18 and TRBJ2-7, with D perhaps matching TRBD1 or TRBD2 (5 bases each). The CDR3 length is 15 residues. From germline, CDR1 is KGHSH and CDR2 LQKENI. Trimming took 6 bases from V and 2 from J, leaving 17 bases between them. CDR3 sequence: CASSPSRDQAYEQYF. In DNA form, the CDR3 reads TGTGCCAGCTCGCCGAGTCGGGACCAAGCCTACGAGCAGTACTTC.

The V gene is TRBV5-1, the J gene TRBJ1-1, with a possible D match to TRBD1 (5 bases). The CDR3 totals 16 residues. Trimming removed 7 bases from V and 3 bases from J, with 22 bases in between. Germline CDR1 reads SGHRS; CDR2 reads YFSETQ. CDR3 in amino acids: CASLPRTSGLHTEAFF. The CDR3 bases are TGCGCCAGCCTACCTAGGACATCAGGCTTACACACTGAAGCTTTCTTT.

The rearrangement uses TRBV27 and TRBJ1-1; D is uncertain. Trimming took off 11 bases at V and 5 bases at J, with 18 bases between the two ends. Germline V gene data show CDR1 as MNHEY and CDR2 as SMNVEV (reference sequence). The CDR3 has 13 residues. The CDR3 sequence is CASNRLGGTEAFF. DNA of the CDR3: TGTGCCTCCAACCGGTTGGGAGGGACTGAAGCTTTCTTT.

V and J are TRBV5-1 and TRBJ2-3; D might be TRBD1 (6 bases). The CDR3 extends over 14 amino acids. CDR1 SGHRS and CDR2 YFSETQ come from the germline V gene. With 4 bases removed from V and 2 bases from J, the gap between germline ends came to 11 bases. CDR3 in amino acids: CASSQDRITDTQYF. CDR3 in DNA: TGCGCCAGCAGCCAAGACAGGATCACAGATACGCAGTATTTT.

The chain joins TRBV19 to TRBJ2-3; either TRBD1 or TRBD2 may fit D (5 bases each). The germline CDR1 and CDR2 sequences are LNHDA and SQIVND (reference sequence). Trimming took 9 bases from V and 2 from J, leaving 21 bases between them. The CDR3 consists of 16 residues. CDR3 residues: CASLPRDRLSTDTQYF. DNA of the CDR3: TGTGCCAGCCTTCCCCGGGACCGATTATCCACAGATACGCAGTATTTT.

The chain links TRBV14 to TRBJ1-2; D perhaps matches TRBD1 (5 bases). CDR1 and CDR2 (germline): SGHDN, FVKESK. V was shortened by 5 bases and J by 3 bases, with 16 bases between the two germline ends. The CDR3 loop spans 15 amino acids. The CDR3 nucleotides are TGTGCCAGCAGCTCGCCGCGGGGGGGAGACTATGGCTACACCTTC. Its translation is CASSSPRGGDYGYTF.

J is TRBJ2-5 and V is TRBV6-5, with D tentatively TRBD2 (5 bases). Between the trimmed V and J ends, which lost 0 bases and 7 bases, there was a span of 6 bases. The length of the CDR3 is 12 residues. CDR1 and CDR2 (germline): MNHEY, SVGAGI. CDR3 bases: TGTGCCAGCAGTTACTCGGCGGGGACCCAGTACTTC. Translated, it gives CASSYSAGTQYF.

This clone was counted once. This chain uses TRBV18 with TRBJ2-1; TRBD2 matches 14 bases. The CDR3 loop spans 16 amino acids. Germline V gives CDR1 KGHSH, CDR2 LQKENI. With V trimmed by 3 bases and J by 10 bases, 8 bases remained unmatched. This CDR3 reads CASSPTGTSGSREQFF. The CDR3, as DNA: TGTGCCAGCTCACCGACGGGGACTAGCGGGAGCCGAGAGCAGTTCTTC.

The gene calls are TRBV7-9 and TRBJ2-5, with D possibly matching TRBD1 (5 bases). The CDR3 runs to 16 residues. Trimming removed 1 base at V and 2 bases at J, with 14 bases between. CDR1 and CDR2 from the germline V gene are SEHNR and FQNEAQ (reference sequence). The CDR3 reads CASSLGAGRDQETQYF. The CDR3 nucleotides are TGTGCCAGCAGCTTAGGGGCTGGCAGGGATCAAGAGACCCAGTACTTC.

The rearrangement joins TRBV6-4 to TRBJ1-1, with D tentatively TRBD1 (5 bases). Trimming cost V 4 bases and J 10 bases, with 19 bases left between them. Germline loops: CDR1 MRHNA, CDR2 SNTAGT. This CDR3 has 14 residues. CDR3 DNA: TGTGCCAGCAGTGGTGAGCGCAGGGCTTGTGTAGCTTTCTTT. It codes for CASSGERRACVAFF.

For the CDR3, the DNA is TGTGCCAGCAGCTTAATAATTCGGGGGGAGGGTGGCTACACCTTC. Translation gives CASSLIIRGEGGYTF. V gene TRBV7-2 combines with J gene TRBJ1-2; a weak D match, TRBD1 (5 bases). The CDR3 has 15 residues. Trimming took 2 bases from V and 7 from J, leaving 17 bases between them. The V gene's germline CDR1 is SGHTA and CDR2 FQGNSA.

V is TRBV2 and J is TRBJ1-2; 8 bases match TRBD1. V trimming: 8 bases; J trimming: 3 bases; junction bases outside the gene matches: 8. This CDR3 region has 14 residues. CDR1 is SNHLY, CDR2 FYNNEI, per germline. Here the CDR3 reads CASYSGQGHYGYTF. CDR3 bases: TGTGCCAGCTATTCTGGACAGGGTCACTATGGCTACACCTTC.

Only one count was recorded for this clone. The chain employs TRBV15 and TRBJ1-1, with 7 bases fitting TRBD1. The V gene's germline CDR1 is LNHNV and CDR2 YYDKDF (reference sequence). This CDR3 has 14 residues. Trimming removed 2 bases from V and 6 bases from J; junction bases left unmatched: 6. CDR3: CATSRSRDSSEAFF. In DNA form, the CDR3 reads TGTGCCACCAGCAGATCCCGGGACAGTTCTGAAGCTTTCTTT.

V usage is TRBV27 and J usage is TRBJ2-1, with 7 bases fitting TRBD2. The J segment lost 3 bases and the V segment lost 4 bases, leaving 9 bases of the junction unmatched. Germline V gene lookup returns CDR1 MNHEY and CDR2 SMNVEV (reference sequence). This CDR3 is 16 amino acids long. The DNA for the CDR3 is TGTGCCAGCAGTTCGACCGGGACTAACCTCTACAATGAGCAGTTCTTC. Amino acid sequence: CASSSTGTNLYNEQFF.